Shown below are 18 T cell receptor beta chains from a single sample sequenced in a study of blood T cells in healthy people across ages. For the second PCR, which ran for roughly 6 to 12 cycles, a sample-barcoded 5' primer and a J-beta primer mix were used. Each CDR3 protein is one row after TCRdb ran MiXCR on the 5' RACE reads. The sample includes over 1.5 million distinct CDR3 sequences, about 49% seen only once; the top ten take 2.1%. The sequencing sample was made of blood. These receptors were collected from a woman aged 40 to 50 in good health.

The CDR3 sequence is CASSLARGGFYEQYF. CDR3 nucleotide sequence: TGTGCCAGCAGCTTAGCTCGCGGGGGATTCTACGAGCAGTACTTC. The chain is built from TRBV11-2 and TRBJ2-7; 7 bases line up with TRBD2. The length of the CDR3 is 15 residues. Germline values: CDR1 SGHAT, CDR2 FQNNGV. V shed 1 base, J shed 3 bases, and the junction held 6 bases outside the gene matches.

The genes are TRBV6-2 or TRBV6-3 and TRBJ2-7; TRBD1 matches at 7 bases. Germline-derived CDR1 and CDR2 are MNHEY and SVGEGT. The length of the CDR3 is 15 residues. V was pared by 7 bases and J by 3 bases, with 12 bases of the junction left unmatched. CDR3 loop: CASKPSGTDYYEQYF. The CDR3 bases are TGTGCCAGCAAACCCTCCGGGACAGACTACTACGAGCAGTACTTC.

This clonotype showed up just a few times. The CDR3 sequence is CASSPQTKTRSYEQYF. Written as DNA, the CDR3 is TGTGCCAGCAGCCCCCAAACGAAGACCCGATCCTACGAGCAGTACTTC. The chain recombines TRBV7-8 with TRBJ2-7; D uncertain. Trimming took off 5 bases at V and 1 base at J, with 18 bases between the two ends. This CDR3 region has 16 residues. Germline values: CDR1 SGHVS, CDR2 FQNEAQ.

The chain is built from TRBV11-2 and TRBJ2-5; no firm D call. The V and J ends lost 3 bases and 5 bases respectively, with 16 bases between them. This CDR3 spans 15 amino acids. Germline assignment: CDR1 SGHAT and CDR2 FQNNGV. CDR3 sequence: CASSLQQPGRETQYF. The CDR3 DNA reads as TGTGCCAGCAGCTTGCAGCAACCTGGGCGGGAGACCCAGTACTTC.

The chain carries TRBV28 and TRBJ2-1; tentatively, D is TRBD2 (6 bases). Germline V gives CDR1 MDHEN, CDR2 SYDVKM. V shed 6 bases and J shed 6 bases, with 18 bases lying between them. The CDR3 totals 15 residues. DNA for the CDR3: TGTGCCAGCAGACCCTGGCGGGGAGCCCGCAATGAGCAGTTCTTC. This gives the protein CASRPWRGARNEQFF.

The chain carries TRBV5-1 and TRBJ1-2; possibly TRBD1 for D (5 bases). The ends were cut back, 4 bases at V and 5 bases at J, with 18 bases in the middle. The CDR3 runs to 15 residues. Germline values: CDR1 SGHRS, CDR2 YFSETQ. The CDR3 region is CASSPYRDSVYGYTF. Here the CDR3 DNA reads TGCGCCAGCAGCCCATACCGGGACTCCGTTTATGGCTACACCTTC.

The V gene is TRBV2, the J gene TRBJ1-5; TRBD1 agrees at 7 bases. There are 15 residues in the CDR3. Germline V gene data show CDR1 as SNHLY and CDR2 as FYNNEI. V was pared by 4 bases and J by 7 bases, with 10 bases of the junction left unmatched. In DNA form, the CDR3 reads TGTGCCAGCAGTGTACAGGGGAGGACGTCACAGCCCCAGCATTTT. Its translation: CASSVQGRTSQPQHF.

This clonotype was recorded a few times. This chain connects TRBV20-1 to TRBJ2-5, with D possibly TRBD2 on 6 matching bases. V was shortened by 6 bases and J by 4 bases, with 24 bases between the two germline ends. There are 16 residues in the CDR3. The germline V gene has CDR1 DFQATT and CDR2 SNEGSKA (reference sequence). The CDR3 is CSAADIGSGQGETQYF. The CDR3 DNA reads TGCAGTGCCGCAGACATAGGAAGCGGGCAAGGAGAGACCCAGTACTTC.

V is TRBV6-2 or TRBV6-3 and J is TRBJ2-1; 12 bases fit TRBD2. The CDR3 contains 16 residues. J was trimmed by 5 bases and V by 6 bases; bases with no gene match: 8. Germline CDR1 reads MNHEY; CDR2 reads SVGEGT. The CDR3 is CASRYGGLAGDNEQFF. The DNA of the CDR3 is TGTGCCAGCAGATATGGGGGACTAGCGGGCGACAATGAGCAGTTCTTC.

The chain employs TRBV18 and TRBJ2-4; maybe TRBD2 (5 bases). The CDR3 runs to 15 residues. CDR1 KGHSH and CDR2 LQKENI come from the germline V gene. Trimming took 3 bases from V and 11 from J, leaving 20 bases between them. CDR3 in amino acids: CASSPVLGGLTFQYF. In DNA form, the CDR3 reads TGTGCCAGCTCACCCGTACTAGGCGGGTTGACATTTCAGTACTTC.

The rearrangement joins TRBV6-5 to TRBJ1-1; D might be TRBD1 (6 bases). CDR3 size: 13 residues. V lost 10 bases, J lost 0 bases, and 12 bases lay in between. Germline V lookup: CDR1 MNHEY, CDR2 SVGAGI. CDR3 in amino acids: CATLRGVNTEAFF. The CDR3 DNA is TGTGCCACCCTTAGGGGGGTGAACACTGAAGCTTTCTTT.

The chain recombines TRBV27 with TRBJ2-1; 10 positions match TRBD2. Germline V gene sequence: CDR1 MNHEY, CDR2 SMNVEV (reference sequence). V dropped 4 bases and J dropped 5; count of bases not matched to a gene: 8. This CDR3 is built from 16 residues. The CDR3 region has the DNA TGTGCCAGCAGTTCCCGACGAGCGGGGGGGGACAATGAGCAGTTCTTC. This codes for CASSSRRAGGDNEQFF.

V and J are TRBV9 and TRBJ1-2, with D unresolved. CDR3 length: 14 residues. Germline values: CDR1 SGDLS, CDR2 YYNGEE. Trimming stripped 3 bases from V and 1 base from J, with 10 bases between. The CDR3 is CASSARLNNYGYTF. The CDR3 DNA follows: TGTGCCAGCAGCGCCAGGTTGAATAACTATGGCTACACCTTC. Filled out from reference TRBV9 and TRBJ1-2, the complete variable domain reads DSGVTQTPKHLITATGQRVTLRCSPRSGDLSVYWYQQSLDQGLQFLIQYYNGEERAKGNILERFSAQQFPDLHSELNLSSLELGDSALYFCASSARLNNYGYTFGSGTRLTVV.

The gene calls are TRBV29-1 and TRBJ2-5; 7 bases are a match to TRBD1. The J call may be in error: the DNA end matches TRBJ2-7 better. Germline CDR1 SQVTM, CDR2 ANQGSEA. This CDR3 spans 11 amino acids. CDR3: CSVETGREQYF. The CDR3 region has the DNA TGCAGCGTCGAGACAGGGCGCGAGCAGTACTTC.

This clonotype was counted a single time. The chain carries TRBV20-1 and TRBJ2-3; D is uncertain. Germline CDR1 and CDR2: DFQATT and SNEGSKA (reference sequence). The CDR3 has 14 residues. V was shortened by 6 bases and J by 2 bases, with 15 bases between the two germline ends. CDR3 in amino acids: CSAQGPSATDTQYF. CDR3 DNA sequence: TGCAGTGCCCAAGGACCCAGCGCCACAGATACGCAGTATTTT.

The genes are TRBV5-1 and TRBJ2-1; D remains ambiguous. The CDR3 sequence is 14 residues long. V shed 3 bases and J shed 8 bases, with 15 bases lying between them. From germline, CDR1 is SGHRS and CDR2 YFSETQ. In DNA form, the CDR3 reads TGCGCCAGCAGCTCTTACCCTAATGAGGATGAGCAGTTCTTC. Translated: CASSSYPNEDEQFF.

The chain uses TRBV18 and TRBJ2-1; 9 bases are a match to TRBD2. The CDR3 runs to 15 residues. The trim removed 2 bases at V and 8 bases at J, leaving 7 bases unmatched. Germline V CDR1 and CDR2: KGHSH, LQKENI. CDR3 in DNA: TGTGCCAGCTCACCATCGGGACTAGCCATGGATGAGCAGTTCTTC. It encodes CASSPSGLAMDEQFF. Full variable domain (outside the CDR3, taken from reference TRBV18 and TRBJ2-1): NAGVMQNPRHLVRRRGQEARLRCSPMKGHSHVYWYRQLPEEGLKFMVYLQKENIIDESGMPKERFSAEFPKEGPSILRIQQVVRGDSAAYFCASSPSGLAMDEQFFGPGTRLTVL.

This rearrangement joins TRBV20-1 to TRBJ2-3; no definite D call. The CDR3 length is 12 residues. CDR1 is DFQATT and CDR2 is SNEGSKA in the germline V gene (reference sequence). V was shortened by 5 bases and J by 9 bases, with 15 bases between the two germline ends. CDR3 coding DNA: TGCAGTGCTCCCCTCGTAGGAGAGACGCAGTATTTT. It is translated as CSAPLVGETQYF.